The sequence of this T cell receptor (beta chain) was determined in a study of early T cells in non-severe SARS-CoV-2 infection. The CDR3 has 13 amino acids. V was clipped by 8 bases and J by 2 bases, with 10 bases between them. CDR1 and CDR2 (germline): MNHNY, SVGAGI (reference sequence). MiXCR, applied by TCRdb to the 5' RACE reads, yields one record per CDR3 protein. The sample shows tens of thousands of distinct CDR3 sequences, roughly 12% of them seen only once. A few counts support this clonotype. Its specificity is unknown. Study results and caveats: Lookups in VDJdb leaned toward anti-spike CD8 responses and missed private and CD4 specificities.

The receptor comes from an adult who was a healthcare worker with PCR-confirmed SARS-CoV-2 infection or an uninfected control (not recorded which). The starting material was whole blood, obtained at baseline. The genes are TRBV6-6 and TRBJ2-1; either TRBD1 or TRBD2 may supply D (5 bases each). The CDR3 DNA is TGTGCCAGCCGGGACGGAGCCTACAATGAGCAGTTCTTC. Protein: CASRDGAYNEQFF.